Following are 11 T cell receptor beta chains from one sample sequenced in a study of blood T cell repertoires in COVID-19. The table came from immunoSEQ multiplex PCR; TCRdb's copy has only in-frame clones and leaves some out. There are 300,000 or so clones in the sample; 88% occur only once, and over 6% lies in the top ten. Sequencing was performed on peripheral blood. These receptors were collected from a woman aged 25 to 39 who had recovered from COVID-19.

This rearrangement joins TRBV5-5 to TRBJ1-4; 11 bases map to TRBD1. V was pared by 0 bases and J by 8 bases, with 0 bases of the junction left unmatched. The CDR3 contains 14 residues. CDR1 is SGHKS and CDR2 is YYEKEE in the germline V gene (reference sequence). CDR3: CASSLGTGGEKLFF. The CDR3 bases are TGTGCCAGCAGCTTGGGGACAGGGGGCGAAAAACTGTTTTTT.

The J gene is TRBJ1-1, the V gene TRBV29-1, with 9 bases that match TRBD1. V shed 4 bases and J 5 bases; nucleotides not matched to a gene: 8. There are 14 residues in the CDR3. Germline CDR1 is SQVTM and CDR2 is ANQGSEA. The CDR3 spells CSVAGTGKGTEAFF. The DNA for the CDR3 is TGCAGCGTTGCCGGGACAGGGAAGGGAACTGAAGCTTTCTTT.

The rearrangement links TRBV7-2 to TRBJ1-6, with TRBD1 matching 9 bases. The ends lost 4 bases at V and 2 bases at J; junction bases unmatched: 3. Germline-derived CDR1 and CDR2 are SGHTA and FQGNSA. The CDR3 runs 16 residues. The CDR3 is CASSSTGGPYNSPLHF. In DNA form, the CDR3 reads TGTGCCAGCAGCTCTACAGGGGGCCCCTATAATTCACCCCTCCACTTT. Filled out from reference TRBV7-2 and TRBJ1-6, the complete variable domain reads GAGVSQSPSNKVTEKGKDVELRCDPISGHTALYWYRQSLGQGLEFLIYFQGNSAPDKSGLPSDRFSAERTGGSVSTLTIQRTQQEDSAVYLCASSSTGGPYNSPLHFGNGTRLTVT.

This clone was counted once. As DNA, the CDR3 is TGCGCCAGCAGCCTCGACCAGGGGACCTCACCCCTCCACTTT. Residues: CASSLDQGTSPLHF. This chain links TRBV5-1 with TRBJ1-6, with D possibly TRBD1 on 6 matching bases. The length of the CDR3 is 14 residues. Per germline, CDR1 SGHRS and CDR2 YFSETQ. V was clipped by 4 bases and J by 10 bases, with 15 bases between them. Combining the CDR3 with reference TRBV5-1 and TRBJ1-6 gives the whole variable domain KAGVTQTPRYLIKTRGQQVTLSCSPISGHRSVSWYQQTPGQGLQFLFEYFSETQRNKGNFPGRFSGRQFSNSRSEMNVSTLELGDSALYLCASSLDQGTSPLHFGNGTRLTVT.

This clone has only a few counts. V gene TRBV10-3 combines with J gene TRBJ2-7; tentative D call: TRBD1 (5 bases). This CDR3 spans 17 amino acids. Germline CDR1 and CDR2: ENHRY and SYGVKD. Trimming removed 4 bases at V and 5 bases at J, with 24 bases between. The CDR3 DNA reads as TGTGCCATCAGTGGCCACCTCGACAAGGGTGCAGGGAACGAGCAGTACTTC. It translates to CAISGHLDKGAGNEQYF.

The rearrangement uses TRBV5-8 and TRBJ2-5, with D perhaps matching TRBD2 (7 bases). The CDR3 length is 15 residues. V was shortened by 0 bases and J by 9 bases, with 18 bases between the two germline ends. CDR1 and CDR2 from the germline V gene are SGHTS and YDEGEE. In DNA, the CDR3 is TGTGCCAGCAGCTTGGAGAGGGGGGGCGGCCGGCCCCAGTACTTC. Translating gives CASSLERGGGRPQYF.

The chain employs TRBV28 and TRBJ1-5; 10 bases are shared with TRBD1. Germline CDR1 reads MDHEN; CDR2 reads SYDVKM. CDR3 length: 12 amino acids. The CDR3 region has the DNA TGTCTGACAGGGGGCGGCAATCAGCCCCAGCATTTT. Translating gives CLTGGGNQPQHF.

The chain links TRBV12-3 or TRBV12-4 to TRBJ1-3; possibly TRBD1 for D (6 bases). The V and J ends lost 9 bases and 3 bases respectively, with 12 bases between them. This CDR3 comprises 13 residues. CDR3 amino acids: CARRGGNGNTIYF. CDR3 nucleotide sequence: TGTGCCAGGAGAGGGGGAAATGGAAACACCATATATTTT.

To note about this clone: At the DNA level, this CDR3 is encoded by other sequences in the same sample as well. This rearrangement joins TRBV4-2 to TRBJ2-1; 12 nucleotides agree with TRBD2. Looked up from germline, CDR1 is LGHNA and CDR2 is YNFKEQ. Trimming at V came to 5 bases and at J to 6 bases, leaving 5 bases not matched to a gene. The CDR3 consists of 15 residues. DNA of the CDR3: TGTGCCAGCAGCTTGACTAGCGGGGGTCGCAATGAGCAGTTCTTC. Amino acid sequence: CASSLTSGGRNEQFF.

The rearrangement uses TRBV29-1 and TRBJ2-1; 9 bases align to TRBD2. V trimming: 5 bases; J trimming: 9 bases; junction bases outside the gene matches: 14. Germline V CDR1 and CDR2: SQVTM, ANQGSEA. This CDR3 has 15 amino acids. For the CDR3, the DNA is TGCAGCGTTACCCCTAGCGGGGACCTTCGTAGTGAGCAGTTCTTC. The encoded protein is CSVTPSGDLRSEQFF.

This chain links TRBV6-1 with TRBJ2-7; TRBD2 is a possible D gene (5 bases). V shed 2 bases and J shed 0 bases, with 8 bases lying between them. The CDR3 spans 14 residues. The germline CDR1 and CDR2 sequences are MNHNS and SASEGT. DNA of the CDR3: TGTGCCAGCAGTGAATCAGCGGCCTCCTACGAGCAGTACTTC. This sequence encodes CASSESAASYEQYF.